This entry lists 5 T cell receptor beta chains sequenced from one sample in a study of blood T cells in healthy people across ages. PCR was performed a second time for about 6 to 11 cycles using a sample-barcoded 5' primer and a J-beta primer mix. TCRdb reprocessed the 5' RACE reads with MiXCR, giving one entry per CDR3 protein. Here the sample spans roughly 1,300,000 distinct CDR3 sequences, roughly 60% being singletons. Input material: blood. Every receptor here comes from a man younger than 35 in good health.

The chain is built from TRBV20-1 and TRBJ2-3; D remains unclear. This CDR3 comprises 13 residues. Trimming shortened V by 5 bases and J by 1 base, and 10 bases separated the two germline ends. Per germline, CDR1 DFQATT and CDR2 SNEGSKA (reference sequence). CDR3 protein: CSAARTRTDTQYF. CDR3 coding DNA: TGCAGTGCTGCCCGCACCCGCACAGATACGCAGTATTTT.

V gene TRBV7-6 combines with J gene TRBJ2-3; tentatively, D is TRBD1 or TRBD2 (5 bases each). CDR1 SGHVS and CDR2 FNYEAQ come from the germline V gene. The CDR3 runs to 15 residues. V was pared by 5 bases and J by 2 bases, with 14 bases between. The CDR3 DNA follows: TGTGCCAGCAGCCCCCCCGGGACCCTCACAGATACGCAGTATTTT. The encoded protein is CASSPPGTLTDTQYF.

The V gene is TRBV3-1, the J gene TRBJ2-1; 8 bases agree with TRBD2. TRBJ2-7 explains the end of the DNA better; the J call may be wrong. The length of the CDR3 is 16 residues. Germline V gene lookup returns CDR1 LGHDT and CDR2 YNNKEL (reference sequence). The CDR3 DNA sequence: TGTGCCAGCAGCCAAGATCGGGAGGGCTCCTACAATGAGCAGTACTTC. It is translated as CASSQDREGSYNEQYF.

The rearrangement joins TRBV9 to TRBJ2-7, with D perhaps matching TRBD2 (5 bases). Germline CDR1 SGDLS, CDR2 YYNGEE. The CDR3 is made up of 15 amino acids. V gave up 0 bases and J gave up 1 base, with 11 bases separating them. The CDR3 DNA reads TGTGCCAGCAGCGTAGATCCTAGCTCATCCTACGAGCAGTACTTC. Translation: CASSVDPSSSYEQYF.

V gene TRBV6-1 combines with J gene TRBJ2-1; TRBD2 agrees at 8 bases. Looked up from germline, CDR1 is MNHNS and CDR2 is SASEGT. The CDR3 loop spans 17 amino acids. Trimming cost V 7 bases and J 0 bases; bases outside gene matches: 11. The CDR3 spells CASNTYGRGDSYNEQFF. The CDR3 coding sequence is TGTGCCAGCAATACCTACGGGCGGGGGGACTCCTACAATGAGCAGTTCTTC.